The TCR beta chain described here comes from a study of blood T cell repertoires in COVID-19. Sequenced by immunoSEQ multiplex PCR; TCRdb stores in-frame clones only, minus some. The sample includes 310,000 or so clones, 80% to 95% of them seen just once. This clone has more than one count but fewer than ten. CDR1 SEHNR and CDR2 FQNEAQ come from the germline V gene (reference sequence). J lost 3 bases, V lost 5 bases, and 2 bases had no gene match. This CDR3 is built from 14 residues. Cohort 3 donors were reported recovered after two negative PCRs, clearance, or symptom resolution. Material for sequencing was PBMCs or T cells enriched from blood (not recorded which). The chain joins TRBV7-9 to TRBJ2-1; TRBD1 agrees at 9 bases. This receptor was identified in a woman aged 25 to 39 who had recovered from COVID-19. The CDR3 region is CASSPTGGYNEQFF. CDR3 nucleotide sequence: TGTGCCAGCAGCCCGACAGGGGGCTACAATGAGCAGTTCTTC.